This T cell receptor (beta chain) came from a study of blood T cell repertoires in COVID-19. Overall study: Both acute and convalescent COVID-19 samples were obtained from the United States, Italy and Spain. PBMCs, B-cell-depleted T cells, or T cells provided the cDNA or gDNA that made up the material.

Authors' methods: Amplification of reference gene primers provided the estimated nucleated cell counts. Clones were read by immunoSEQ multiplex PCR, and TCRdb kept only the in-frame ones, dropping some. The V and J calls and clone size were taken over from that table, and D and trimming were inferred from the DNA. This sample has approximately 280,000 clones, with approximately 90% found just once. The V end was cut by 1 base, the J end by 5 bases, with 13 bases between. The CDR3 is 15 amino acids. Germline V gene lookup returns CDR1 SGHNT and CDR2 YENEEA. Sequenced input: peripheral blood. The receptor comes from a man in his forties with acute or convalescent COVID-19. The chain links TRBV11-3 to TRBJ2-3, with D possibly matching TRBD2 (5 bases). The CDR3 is CASSLGGAARDTQYF. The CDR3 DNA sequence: TGTGCCAGCAGCTTAGGGGGAGCGGCGAGAGATACGCAGTATTTT.